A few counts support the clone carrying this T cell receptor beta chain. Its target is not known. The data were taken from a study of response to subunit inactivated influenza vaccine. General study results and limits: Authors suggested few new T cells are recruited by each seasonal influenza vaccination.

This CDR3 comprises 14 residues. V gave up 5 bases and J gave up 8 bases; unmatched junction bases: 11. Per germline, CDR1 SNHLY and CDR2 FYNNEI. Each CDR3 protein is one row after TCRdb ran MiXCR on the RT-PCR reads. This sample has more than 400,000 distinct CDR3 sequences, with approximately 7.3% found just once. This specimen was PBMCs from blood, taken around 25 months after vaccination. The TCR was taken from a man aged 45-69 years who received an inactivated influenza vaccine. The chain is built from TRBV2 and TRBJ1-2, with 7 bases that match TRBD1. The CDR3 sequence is CASSSDRAGFGYTF. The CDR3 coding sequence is TGTGCCAGCAGTTCCGACAGGGCCGGGTTCGGCTACACCTTC.